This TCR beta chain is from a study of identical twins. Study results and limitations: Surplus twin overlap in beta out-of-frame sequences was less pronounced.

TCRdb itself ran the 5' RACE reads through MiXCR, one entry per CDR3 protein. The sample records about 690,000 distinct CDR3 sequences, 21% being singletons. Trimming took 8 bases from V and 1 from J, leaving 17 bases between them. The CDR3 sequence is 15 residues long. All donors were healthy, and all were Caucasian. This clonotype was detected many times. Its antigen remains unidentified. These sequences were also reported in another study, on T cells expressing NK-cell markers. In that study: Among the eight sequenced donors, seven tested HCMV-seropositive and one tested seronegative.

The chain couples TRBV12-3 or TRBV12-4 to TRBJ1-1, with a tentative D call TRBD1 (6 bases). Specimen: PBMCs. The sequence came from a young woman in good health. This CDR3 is CASAFGGAGNTEAFF. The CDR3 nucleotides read TGTGCCAGCGCATTTGGGGGCGCCGGGAACACTGAAGCTTTCTTT.